The rows below give T cell receptor beta chains drawn from one sample of a study of cytomegalovirus exposure and HLA in healthy donors. Assay: immunoSEQ multiplex PCR; the TCRdb copy retains only in-frame clones and omits some. The sample consists of 90,000 to 150,000 clones, approximately 76% of them appearing once. Input material: PBMCs. The receptors were gathered from a man aged 50 to 59 in good health and CMV-seropositive. The conserved cysteine and the conserved F or W are not part of the CDR3 here. D genes are given only for firm matches.

v_call | d_call | cdr3_aa
TRBV5-4 | - | ASSLGSLTYEQY
TRBV19 | - | ASRSDRSSNQPQH
TRBV9 | TRBD2 | ASSELAGLTDTQY
TRBV7-9 | - | ASSFGGNTEAF
TRBV19 | TRBD1 | ASSTLLDRGLYT
TRBV5-4 | TRBD1 | ASSPGQGAAYEQY
TRBV5-4 | - | ASSAPGDSPREQF
TRBV4-3 | - | ASSQDIHRVGTEAF
TRBV4-1 | - | ASKERGSYNSPLH
TRBV12-5 | - | ASGLYTERVRRDTQY
TRBV27 | TRBD1 | ASSLTGAAYNEQF
TRBV9 | - | ASSAFTSSGTTDTQY
TRBV7-9 | - | ASSRSQGTYEQY
TRBV7-2 | - | ASSINRAGEQF
TRBV5-4 | - | ASSLGSLTYEQY
TRBV6-6 | TRBD1 | ASSATGTGGNYGYT
TRBV11-3 | TRBD1 | ASSHEGTGVVEQY
TRBV5-1 | - | ASSLSAGQNSYNSPLH
TRBV2 | - | ASRGQSQETQY
TRBV19 | - | ASSITGPGEQY
TRBV9 | TRBD2 | ASSVAGGQVLGEQF
TRBV27 | TRBD1 | ASSLSRTGYNEQF